Described below is a single T cell receptor beta chain sequence and its context. The data belong to a study of blood T cell repertoires in COVID-19. At the level of the study: The study drew acute and convalescent COVID-19 samples from the United States, Italy and Spain. Sample material is recorded as cDNA or gDNA derived from T cells, B-cell-depleted T cells, or PBMCs.

In the study's own analysis: Nucleated cell number was recorded as an estimate derived from reference gene primer amplification. Clones were sequenced by immunoSEQ multiplex PCR, and TCRdb holds only the in-frame ones, with some missing. Clonal size and the V and J genes are those of that table, whereas D and trimming came from the DNA. The repertoire holds about 230,000 clones, with roughly 91% as singletons. This CDR3 contains 16 residues. The V segment lost 3 bases and the J segment 0 bases; nucleotides outside the gene matches: 7. Germline V gene sequence: CDR1 LNHNV, CDR2 YYDKDF (reference sequence). Participants were aged roughly 18 to 100 years from approximately 23 US areas.

J is TRBJ2-7 and V is TRBV15; 8 bases map to TRBD1. The TCR originated in a young woman with acute COVID-19. The material sequenced was PBMCs or T cells enriched from blood (not recorded which). CDR3 sequence (DNA): TGTGCCACCAGCAGCCCCCGACAGGGGAGCTCCTACGAGCAGTACTTC. Protein: CATSSPRQGSSYEQYF.